This T cell receptor beta chain is from a study of siplizumab effects on memory and regulatory T cells. Broader study findings: Memory cells seemed less diverse than naive T cells, which also seemed major contributors to the alloresponse. Tregs that proliferated in siplizumab cultures did not have their suppressive function confirmed.

As concerns this clone: Its antigen is not identified.

V was pared by 1 base and J by 6 bases, with 7 bases of the junction left unmatched. Per the germline V gene, CDR1 is LGHNA and CDR2 is YNFKEQ. There are 17 residues in the CDR3. Per individual sample, 95,000 to 100,000 TCR templates were assayed. Only in-frame clones appear in the TCRdb table, and some are missing; sequencing was by immunoSEQ multiplex PCR. Of some 100,000 clones in the sample, roughly 96% were seen once. Unstimulated naive, memory, effector memory and TEMRA subsets from a few donor pairs underwent sequencing. The source material was naive CD4+ T cells sorted from blood. V usage is TRBV4-2 and J usage is TRBJ2-1; 12 nucleotides match TRBD2. This receptor was identified in a human donor in good health. Written as DNA, the CDR3 is TGTGCCAGCAGCCAAGGGGTCCTAGCGGGGGGGCCCAATGAGCAGTTCTTC. Protein sequence: CASSQGVLAGGPNEQFF.